This T cell receptor (beta chain) was documented in a study of blood T cell repertoires in COVID-19. Background on the study: The analysed material was cDNA or gDNA that came from T cells, B-cell-depleted T cells, or PBMCs.

Source study methods: Amplifying reference gene primers gave estimates of nucleated cell counts. Libraries were prepared by immunoSEQ multiplex PCR; TCRdb keeps only in-frame clonotypes and omits some of them. V and J calls and clone size are those listed in that table; D and trimming were worked out from the DNA. The sample lists roughly 61,000 clones; around 90% were seen once. With 7 bases clipped from V and 5 bases from J, the junction kept 13 bases outside the gene matches. Germline V gives CDR1 SEHNR, CDR2 FQNEAQ (reference sequence). The CDR3 contains 15 residues. The chain uses TRBV7-9 and TRBJ1-2, with 7 bases aligning to TRBD1. This receptor was obtained from a man older than 75 with acute or convalescent COVID-19. Input material: peripheral blood. The CDR3 coding sequence is TGTGCCAGCACCGTAGGGACAGCCTCCGAGTATGGCTACACCTTC. Its protein is CASTVGTASEYGYTF.